This T cell receptor (beta chain) was retrieved from a study of T cell responses to AZD1222 COVID-19 vaccine. The germline V gene encodes CDR1 MNHNS and CDR2 SASEGT. This CDR3 contains 12 residues. Trimming stripped 7 bases from V and 3 bases from J, with 7 bases between. Study-level points and caveats: Among spike-specific TCRs, nearly half reportedly target unmutated variant regions.

In the case of this clone: What it recognizes is unknown.

Libraries were prepared by immunoSEQ multiplex PCR; TCRdb keeps only in-frame clonotypes and omits some of them. The table has about 180,000 clones, 90% seen once. The sequence was obtained from an adult in good health. Source: peripheral blood, taken on day 0 of AZD1222 vaccination. The chain links TRBV6-1 to TRBJ1-3; D call uncertain. The CDR3 nucleotides are TGTGCCAGCAACCAGAATGGAAACACCATATATTTT. It codes for CASNQNGNTIYF.